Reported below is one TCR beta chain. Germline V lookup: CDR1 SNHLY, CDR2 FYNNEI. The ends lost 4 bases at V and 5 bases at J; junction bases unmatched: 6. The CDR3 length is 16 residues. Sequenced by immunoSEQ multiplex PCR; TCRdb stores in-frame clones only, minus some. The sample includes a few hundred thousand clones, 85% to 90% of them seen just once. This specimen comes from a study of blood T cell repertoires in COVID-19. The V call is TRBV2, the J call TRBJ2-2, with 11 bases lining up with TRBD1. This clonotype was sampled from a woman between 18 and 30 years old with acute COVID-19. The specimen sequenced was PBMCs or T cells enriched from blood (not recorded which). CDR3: CASSVGQGVFTGELFF. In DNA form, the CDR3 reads TGTGCCAGCAGTGTGGGACAGGGGGTCTTTACCGGGGAGCTGTTTTTT. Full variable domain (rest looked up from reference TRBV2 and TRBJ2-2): EPEVTQTPSHQVTQMGQEVILRCVPISNHLYFYWYRQILGQKVEFLVSFYNNEISEKSEIFDDQFSVERPDGSNFTLKIRSTKLEDSAMYFCASSVGQGVFTGELFFGEGSRLTVL.